The source of this T cell receptor (beta chain) is a study of tumor-infiltrating lymphocytes in primary liver carcinoma. On the study more broadly: Enrolled patients were male and female, aged 30 to 69 years. Study-wide findings and caveats: Tumors had a top-250-clone fraction that was significantly higher than blood (p = 0.039).

The CDR3 has 17 residues. Germline loops: CDR1 SQVTM, CDR2 ANQGSEA. Priming with a constant-region primer yielded TCR beta cDNA from about 510 ng total RNA. Slightly modified ARM-PCR, run as three nested multiplex PCR rounds, produced the TCR beta libraries. PCR rounds one and two used TRBV1-TRBV30 forward primers with a C-beta reverse primer for approximately 11 cycles each. TCRdb re-analysed the multiplex PCR reads in MiXCR, keeping a single row per CDR3 protein. The sample contains 95,000 to 150,000 distinct CDR3 sequences, around 70% of which appear only once. Scientists recovered RNA and DNA together from around 20-30 mg of unsorted bulk tissue. Those patients suffered from chronic HBV infection and were treatment-naive. Of note for this clonotype: Its antigen is still unknown. The germline gene is not matched at one end of the junction; a read error may be the cause.

The V and J genes are TRBV29-1 and TRBJ2-1, with a tentative D call TRBD2 (5 bases). This receptor was taken from a woman in her sixties with primary liver carcinoma and hepatitis B virus infection. Sequencing was carried out using tumor-adjacent normal liver tissue. The DNA for the CDR3 is TGCAGCGTTGATTGGCTAGAGGGATCAACCTCCTACAATGAGCAATTCTTC. Translated, it gives CSVDWLEGSTSYNEQFF.